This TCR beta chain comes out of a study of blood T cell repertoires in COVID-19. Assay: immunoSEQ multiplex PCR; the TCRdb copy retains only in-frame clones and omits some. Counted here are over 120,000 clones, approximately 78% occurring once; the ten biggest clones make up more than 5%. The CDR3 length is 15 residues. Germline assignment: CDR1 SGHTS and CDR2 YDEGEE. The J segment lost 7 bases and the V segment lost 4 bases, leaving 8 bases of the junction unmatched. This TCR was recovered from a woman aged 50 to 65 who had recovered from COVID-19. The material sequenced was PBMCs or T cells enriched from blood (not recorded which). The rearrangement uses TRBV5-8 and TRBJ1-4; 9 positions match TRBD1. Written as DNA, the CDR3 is TGTGCCAGCAGCCCGGGGACAGGGAGAGTTGAAAAACTGTTTTTT. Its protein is CASSPGTGRVEKLFF.